The present entry profiles one TCR beta chain with its context. Antigen unknown. The sample belongs to a study of T cells expressing NK-cell markers. Across the whole study: Sorted CD3+CD56+NKG2C+, CD3+CD56+NKG2C- and CD3+CD56-NKG2C+ T cells provided the TCR beta repertoires.

The CDR3 is 13 amino acids. With UMIs, 5'RACE template switching was used to make TCR beta cDNA. One entry per CDR3 protein, without DNA, is what TCRdb gives after re-calling the 5' RACE reads. This table holds about 260,000 distinct CDR3 sequences. Findings and limits, study-wide: In a group of 5 to 7 donors, dominant NKG2C+ clonotypes represented roughly 1.0-7.5% of CD8+ T cells.

The TCR was taken from a young man in good health. The source material was blood T cells: a sorted CD56 or NKG2C T cell subset, CD4+ or CD8+ T cells, or bulk PBMC T cells (not recorded which). The genes are TRBV12-3 or TRBV12-4 and TRBJ2-5. The CDR3 loop is CASRSRLQETQYF.